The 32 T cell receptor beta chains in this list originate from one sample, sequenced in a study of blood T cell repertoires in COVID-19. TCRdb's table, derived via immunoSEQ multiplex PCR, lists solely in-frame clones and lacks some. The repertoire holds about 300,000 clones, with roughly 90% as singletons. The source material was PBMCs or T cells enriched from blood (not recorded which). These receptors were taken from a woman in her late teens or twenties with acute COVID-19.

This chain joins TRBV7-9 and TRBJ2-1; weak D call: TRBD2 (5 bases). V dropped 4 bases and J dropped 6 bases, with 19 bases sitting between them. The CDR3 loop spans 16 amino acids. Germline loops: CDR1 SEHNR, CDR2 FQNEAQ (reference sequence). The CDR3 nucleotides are TGTGCCAGCAGCTATCGTCGGCCGACCGAGGGCAATGAGCAGTTCTTC. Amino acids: CASSYRRPTEGNEQFF.

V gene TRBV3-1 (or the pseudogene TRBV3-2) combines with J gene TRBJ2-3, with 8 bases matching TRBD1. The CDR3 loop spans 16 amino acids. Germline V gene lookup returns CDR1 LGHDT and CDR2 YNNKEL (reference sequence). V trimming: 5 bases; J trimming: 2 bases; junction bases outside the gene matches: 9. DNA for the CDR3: TGTGCCAGCAGCTGGGGACAGGCCCGGGTCACAGATACGCAGTATTTT. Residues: CASSWGQARVTDTQYF.

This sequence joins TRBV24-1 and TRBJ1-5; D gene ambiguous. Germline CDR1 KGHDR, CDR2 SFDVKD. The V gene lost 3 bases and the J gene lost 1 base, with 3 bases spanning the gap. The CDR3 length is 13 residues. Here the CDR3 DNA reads TGTGCCACCAGTGATGGCAGCAATCAGCCCCAGCATTTT. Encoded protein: CATSDGSNQPQHF.

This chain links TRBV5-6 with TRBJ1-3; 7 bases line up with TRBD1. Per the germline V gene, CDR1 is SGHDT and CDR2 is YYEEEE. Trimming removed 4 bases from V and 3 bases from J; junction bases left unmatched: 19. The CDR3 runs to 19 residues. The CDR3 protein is CASSQQIRQGSVGGNTIYF. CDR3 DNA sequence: TGTGCCAGCAGCCAGCAGATTAGACAGGGTTCCGTCGGTGGAAACACCATATATTTT.

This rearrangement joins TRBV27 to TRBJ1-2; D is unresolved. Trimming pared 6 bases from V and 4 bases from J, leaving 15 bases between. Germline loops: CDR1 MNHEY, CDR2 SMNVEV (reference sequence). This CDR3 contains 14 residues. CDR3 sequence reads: CASRSGDKIYGYTF. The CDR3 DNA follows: TGTGCCAGCAGGTCAGGCGACAAGATCTATGGCTACACCTTC.

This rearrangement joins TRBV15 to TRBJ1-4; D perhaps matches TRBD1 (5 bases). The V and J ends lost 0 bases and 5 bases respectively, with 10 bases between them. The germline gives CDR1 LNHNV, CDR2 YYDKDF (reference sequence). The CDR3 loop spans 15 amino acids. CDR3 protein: CATSRDRQLNEKLFF. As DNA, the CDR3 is TGTGCCACCAGCAGAGATCGACAGTTGAATGAAAAACTGTTTTTT.

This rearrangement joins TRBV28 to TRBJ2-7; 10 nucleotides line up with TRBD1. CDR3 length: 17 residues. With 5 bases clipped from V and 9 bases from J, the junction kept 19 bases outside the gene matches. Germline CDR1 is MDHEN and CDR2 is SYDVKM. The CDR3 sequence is CASSAGWYRDRGNRQYF. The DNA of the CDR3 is TGTGCCAGCAGTGCCGGGTGGTATCGGGACAGGGGAAATAGGCAGTACTTC.

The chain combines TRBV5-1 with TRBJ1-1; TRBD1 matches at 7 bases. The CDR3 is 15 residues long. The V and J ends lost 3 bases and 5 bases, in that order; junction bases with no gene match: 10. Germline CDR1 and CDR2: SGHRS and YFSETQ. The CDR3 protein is CASSWGDRARTEAFF. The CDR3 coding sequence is TGCGCCAGCAGCTGGGGTGACAGGGCCCGGACTGAAGCTTTCTTT. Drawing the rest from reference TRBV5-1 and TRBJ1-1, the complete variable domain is KAGVTQTPRYLIKTRGQQVTLSCSPISGHRSVSWYQQTPGQGLQFLFEYFSETQRNKGNFPGRFSGRQFSNSRSEMNVSTLELGDSALYLCASSWGDRARTEAFFGQGTRLTVV.

For the CDR3, the DNA is TGTGCCAGCAGTCTTGGACAGCCTTATAGCAATCAGCCCCAGCATTTT. This translates into CASSLGQPYSNQPQHF. The J gene is TRBJ1-5, the V gene TRBV27; weak D call: TRBD1 (6 bases). V dropped 5 bases and J dropped 0 bases, with 14 bases sitting between them. CDR1 and CDR2 (germline): MNHEY, SMNVEV (reference sequence). This CDR3 has 16 amino acids.

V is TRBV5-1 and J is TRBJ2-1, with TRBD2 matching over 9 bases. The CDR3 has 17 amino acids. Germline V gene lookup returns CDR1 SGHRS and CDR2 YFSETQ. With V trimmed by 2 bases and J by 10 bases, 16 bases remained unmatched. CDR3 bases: TGCGCCAGCAGCTTTGGGGATTCGAGCGGGAGGTCGGGGGAGCAGTTCTTC. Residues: CASSFGDSSGRSGEQFF.

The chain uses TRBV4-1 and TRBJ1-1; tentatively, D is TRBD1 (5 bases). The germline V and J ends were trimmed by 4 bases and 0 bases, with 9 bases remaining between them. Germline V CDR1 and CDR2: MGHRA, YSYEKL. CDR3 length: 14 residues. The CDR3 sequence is CASSPTEMNTEAFF. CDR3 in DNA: TGCGCCAGCAGCCCGACAGAGATGAACACTGAAGCTTTCTTT.

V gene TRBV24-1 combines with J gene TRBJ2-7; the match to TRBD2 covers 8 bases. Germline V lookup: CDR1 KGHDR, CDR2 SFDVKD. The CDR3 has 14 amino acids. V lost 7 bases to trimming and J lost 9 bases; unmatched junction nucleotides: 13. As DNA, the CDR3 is TGTGCCACCAGCCCGGGAGGGGGTATTCACGGGCAGTACTTC. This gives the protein CATSPGGGIHGQYF.

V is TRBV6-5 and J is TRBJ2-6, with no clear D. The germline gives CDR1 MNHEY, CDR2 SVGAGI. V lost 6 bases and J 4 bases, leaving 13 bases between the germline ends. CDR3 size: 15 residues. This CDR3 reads CASRARASGANVLTF. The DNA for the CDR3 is TGTGCCAGCAGGGCTAGAGCCTCCGGGGCCAACGTCCTGACTTTC.

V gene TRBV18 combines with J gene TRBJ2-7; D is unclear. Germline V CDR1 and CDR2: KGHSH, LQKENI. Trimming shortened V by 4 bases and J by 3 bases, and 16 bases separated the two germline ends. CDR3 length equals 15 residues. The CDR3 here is CASSQTLGRNYEQYF. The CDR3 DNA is TGTGCCAGCTCACAAACCTTGGGCCGCAACTACGAGCAGTACTTC.

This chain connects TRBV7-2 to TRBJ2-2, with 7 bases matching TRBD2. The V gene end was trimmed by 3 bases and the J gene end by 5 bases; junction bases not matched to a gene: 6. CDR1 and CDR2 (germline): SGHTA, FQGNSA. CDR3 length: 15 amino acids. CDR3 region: CASSFGRGGTGELFF. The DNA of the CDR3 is TGTGCCAGCAGCTTCGGTAGGGGAGGGACCGGGGAGCTGTTTTTT.

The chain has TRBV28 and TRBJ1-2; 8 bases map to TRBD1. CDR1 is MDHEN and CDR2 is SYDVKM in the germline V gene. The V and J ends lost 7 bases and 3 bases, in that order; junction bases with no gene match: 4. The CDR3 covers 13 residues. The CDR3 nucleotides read TGTGCCAGCATTACACAGGGGGACTATGGCTACACCTTC. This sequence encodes CASITQGDYGYTF.

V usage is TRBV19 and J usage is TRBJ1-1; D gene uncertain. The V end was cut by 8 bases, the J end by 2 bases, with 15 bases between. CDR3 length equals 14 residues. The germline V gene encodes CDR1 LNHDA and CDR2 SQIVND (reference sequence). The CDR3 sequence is CASRHNTENTEAFF. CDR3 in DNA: TGTGCCAGTCGCCACAACACAGAAAACACTGAAGCTTTCTTT.

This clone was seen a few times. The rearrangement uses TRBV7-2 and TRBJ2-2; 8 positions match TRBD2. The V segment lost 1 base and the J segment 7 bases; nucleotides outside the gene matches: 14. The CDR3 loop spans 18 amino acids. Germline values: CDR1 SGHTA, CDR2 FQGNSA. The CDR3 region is CASSLGGGSREVSGELFF. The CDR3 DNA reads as TGTGCCAGCAGCTTAGGGGGCGGGTCGCGGGAGGTCAGCGGGGAGCTGTTTTTT. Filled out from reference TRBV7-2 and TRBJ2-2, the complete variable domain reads GAGVSQSPSNKVTEKGKDVELRCDPISGHTALYWYRQSLGQGLEFLIYFQGNSAPDKSGLPSDRFSAERTGGSVSTLTIQRTQQEDSAVYLCASSLGGGSREVSGELFFGEGSRLTVL.

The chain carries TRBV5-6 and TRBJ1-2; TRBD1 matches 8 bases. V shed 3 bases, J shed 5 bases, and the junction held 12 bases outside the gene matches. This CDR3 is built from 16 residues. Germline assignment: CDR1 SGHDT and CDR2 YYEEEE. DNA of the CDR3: TGTGCCAGCAGCTACGCAGGGACAGGCGAGGTTTATGGCTACACCTTC. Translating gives CASSYAGTGEVYGYTF.

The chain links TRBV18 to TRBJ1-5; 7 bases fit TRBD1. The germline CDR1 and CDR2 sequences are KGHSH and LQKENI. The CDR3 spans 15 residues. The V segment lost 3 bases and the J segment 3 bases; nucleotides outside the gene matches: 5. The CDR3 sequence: CASSPGGTVNQPQHF. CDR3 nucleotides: TGTGCCAGCTCACCGGGCGGGACAGTCAATCAGCCCCAGCATTTT.

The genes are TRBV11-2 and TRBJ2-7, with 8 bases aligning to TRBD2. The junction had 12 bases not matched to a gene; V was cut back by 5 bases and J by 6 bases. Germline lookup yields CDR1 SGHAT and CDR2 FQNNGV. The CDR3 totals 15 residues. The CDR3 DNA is TGTGCCAGCAGCCCCCCGGGACTAGTCCCGGGCGAGCAGTACTTC. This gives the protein CASSPPGLVPGEQYF.

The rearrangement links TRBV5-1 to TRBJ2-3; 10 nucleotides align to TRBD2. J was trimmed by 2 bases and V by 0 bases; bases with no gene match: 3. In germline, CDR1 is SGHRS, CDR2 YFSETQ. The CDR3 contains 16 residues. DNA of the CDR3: TGCGCCAGCAGCTTGGATAGCGGGAGGTTCACAGATACGCAGTATTTT. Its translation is CASSLDSGRFTDTQYF. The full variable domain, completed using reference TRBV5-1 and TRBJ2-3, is KAGVTQTPRYLIKTRGQQVTLSCSPISGHRSVSWYQQTPGQGLQFLFEYFSETQRNKGNFPGRFSGRQFSNSRSEMNVSTLELGDSALYLCASSLDSGRFTDTQYFGPGTRLTVL.

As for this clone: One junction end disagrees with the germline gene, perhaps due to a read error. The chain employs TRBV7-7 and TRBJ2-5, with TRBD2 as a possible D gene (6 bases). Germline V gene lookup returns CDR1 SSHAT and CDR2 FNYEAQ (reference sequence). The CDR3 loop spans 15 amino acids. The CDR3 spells CASSLGLIGGETQYF. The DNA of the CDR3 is TGTGCTAGCAGCCTGGGGCTTATCGGAGGGGAGACCCAGTACTTC.

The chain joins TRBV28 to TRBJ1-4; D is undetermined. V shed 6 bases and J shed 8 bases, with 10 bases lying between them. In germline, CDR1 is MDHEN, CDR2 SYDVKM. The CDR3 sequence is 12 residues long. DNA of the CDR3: TGTGCCAGCAGACCCGGGTGGGAAAAACTGTTTTTT. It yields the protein CASRPGWEKLFF. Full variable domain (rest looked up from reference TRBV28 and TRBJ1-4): DVKVTQSSRYLVKRTGEKVFLECVQDMDHENMFWYRQDPGLGLRLIYFSYDVKMKEKGDIPEGYSVSREKKERFSLILESASTNQTSMYLCASRPGWEKLFFGSGTQLSVL.

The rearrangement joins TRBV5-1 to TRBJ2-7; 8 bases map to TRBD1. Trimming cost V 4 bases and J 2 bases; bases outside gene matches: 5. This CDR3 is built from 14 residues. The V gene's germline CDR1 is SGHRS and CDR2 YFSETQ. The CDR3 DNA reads TGCGCCAGCAGCGTAGACAGGGGAGCCTACGAGCAGTACTTC. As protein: CASSVDRGAYEQYF.

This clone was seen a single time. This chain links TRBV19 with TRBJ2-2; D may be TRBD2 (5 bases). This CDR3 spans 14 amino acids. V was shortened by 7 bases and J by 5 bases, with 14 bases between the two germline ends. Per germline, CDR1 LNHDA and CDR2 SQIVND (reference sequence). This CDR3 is CASTPRVATGELFF. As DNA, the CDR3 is TGTGCCAGTACCCCCCGGGTAGCGACCGGGGAGCTGTTTTTT.

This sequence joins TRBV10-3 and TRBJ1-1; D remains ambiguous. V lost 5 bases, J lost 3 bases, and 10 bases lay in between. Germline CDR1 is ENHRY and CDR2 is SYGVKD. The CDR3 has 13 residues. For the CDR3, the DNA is TGTGCCATCAGTCCCAACCGGGACACTGAAGCTTTCTTT. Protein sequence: CAISPNRDTEAFF.

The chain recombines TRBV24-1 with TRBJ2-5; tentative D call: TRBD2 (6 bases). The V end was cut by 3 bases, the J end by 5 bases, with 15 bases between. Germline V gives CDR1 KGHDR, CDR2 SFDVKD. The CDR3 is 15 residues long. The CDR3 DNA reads TGTGCCACCAGTGATCCGGCGGGGTCGGGGGAGACCCAGTACTTC. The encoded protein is CATSDPAGSGETQYF.

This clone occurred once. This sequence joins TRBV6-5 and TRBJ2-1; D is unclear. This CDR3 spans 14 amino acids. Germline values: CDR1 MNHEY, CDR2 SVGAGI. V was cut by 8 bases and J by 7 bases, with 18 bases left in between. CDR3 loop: CASGPTTIENEQFF. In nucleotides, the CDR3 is TGTGCCAGCGGGCCCACCACGATCGAAAATGAGCAGTTCTTC.

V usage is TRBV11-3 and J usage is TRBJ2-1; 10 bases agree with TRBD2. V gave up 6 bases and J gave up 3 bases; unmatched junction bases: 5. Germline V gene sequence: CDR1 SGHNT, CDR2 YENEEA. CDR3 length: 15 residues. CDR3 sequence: CASSPRTSGYNEQFF. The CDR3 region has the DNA TGTGCCAGCAGTCCAAGGACTAGCGGCTACAATGAGCAGTTCTTC.

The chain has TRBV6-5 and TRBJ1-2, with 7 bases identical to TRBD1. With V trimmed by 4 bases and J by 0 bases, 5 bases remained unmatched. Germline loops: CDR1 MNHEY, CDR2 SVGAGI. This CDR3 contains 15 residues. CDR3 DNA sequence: TGTGCCAGCAGTTTGCGACAGGGTACTAACTATGGCTACACCTTC. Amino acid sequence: CASSLRQGTNYGYTF.

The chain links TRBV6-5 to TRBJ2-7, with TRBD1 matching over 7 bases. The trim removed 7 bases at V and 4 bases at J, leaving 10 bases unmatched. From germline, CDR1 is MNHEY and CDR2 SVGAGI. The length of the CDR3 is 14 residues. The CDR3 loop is CASTTGTAEYEQYF. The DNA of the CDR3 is TGTGCCAGCACTACCGGGACAGCGGAGTACGAGCAGTACTTC.